This T cell receptor beta chain was sequenced during a study of T cell responses to AZD1222 COVID-19 vaccine. Study-wide results and caveats: White British people made up most donors, females outnumbered males, and clonal diversity was possibly underestimated.

Pooled together were second doses at about 4 or about 12 weeks. Assay used: immunoSEQ multiplex PCR; TCRdb lists only in-frame clones, some missing. Of about 160,000 clones listed, over 75% are singletons. This clone was found once. Its antigen is not identified. The receptor comes from an adult who received the AZD1222 COVID-19 vaccine. The sequences come from peripheral blood, collected 28 days after the second AZD1222 dose.

The CDR3, as DNA: TGTGCCAGCAGCTCGGGACTAGCAAGTGAGCAGTACTTC. It specifies CASSSGLASEQYF. The chain joins TRBV7-3 to TRBJ2-7; 9 bases agree with TRBD2. The trim removed 4 bases at V and 7 bases at J, leaving 5 bases unmatched. From germline, CDR1 is SGHTA and CDR2 FQGTGA. The CDR3 extends over 13 amino acids.